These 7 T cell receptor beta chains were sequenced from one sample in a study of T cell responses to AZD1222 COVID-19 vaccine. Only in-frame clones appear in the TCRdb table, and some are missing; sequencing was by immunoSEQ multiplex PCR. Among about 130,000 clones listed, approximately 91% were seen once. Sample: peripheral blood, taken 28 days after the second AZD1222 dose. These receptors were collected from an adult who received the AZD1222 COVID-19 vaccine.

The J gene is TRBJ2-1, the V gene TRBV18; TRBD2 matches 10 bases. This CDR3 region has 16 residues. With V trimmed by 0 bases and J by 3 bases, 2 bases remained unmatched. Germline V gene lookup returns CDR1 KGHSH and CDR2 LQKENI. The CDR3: CASSPPPSGGYNEQFF. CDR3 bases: TGTGCCAGCTCACCACCGCCTAGCGGGGGCTACAATGAGCAGTTCTTC.

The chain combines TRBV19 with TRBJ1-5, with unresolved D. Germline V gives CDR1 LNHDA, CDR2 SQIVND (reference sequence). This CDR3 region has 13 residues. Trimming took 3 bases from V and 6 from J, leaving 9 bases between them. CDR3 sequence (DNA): TGTGCCAGTAGTATCCCCCCTGCTCAGCCCCAGCATTTT. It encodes CASSIPPAQPQHF.

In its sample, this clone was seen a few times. The CDR3 DNA reads TGTGCCAGTAGTATAGGGGCAGCGAATGCTTCACCCCTCCACTTT. Its protein product is CASSIGAANASPLHF. The chain joins TRBV19 to TRBJ1-6; D is unclear. V lost 1 base and J 9 bases, leaving 13 bases between the germline ends. In germline, CDR1 is LNHDA, CDR2 SQIVND (reference sequence). The CDR3 has 15 residues.

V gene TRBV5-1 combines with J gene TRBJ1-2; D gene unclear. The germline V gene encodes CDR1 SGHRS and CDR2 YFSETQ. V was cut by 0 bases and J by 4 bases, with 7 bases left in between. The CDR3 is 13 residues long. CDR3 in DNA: TGCGCCAGCAGCTTGGGGGCCTCCTATGGCTACACCTTC. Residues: CASSLGASYGYTF.

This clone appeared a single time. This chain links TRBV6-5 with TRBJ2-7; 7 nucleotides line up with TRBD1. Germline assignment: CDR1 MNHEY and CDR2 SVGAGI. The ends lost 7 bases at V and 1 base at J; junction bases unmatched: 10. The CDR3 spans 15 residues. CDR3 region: CASMVTGVGSYEQYF. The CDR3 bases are TGTGCCAGCATGGTCACAGGGGTCGGTTCCTACGAGCAGTACTTC.

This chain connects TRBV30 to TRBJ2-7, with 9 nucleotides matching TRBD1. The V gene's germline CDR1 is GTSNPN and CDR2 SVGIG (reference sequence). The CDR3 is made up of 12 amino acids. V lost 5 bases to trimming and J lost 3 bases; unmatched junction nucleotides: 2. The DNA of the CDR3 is TGTGCCTGGGGGACAGGGTTCTACGAGCAGTACTTC. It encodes CAWGTGFYEQYF.

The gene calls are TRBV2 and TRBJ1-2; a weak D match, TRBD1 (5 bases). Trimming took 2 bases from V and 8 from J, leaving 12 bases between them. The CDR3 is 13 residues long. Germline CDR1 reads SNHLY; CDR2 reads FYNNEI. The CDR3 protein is CASSEQGSGGYTF. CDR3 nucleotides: TGTGCCAGCAGTGAACAGGGATCGGGCGGCTACACCTTC. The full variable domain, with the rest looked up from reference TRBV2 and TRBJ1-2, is EPEVTQTPSHQVTQMGQEVILRCVPISNHLYFYWYRQILGQKVEFLVSFYNNEISEKSEIFDDQFSVERPDGSNFTLKIRSTKLEDSAMYFCASSEQGSGGYTFGSGTRLTVV.